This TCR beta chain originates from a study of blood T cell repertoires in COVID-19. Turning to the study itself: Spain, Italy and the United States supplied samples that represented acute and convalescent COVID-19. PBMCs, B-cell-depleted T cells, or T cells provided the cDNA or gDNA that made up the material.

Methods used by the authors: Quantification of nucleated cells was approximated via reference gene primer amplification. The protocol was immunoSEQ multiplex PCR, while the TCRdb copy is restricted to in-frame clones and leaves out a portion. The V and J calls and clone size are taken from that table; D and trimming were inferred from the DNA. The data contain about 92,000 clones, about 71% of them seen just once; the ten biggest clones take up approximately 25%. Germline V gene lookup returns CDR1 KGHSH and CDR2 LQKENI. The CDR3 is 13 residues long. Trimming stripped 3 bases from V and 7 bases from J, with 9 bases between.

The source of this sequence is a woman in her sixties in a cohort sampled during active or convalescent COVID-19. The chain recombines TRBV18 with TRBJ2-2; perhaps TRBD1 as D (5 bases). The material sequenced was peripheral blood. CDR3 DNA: TGTGCCAGCTCACCGGACATCGGCGGGGAGCTGTTTTTT. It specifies CASSPDIGGELFF.